This T cell receptor (beta chain) originates from a study of Ad26.COV2.S vaccination and SARS-CoV-2 variants. The study, taken as a whole, reports: People who got the vaccine had more spike-specific TCR breadth than people who got placebo. With respect to non-spike TCR breadth, vaccine and placebo recipients were similar. TCR breadth and depth analyses may have underestimated total T cell responses.

Produced via immunoSEQ multiplex PCR; TCRdb's table is partial and in-frame only. The data contain 400,000 to 450,000 clones, 90% of them singletons. The sample's treatment: some 20 received Ad26.COV2.S at low or high dose, single or two shots; several received placebo; per-sample allocation not given. Samples analyzed were those drawn on day 63 after the first vaccine or placebo injection. For this clone: Its antigen is unknown.

The sample consisted of peripheral blood, taken in a trial of Ad26.COV2.S vaccine versus placebo. This sequence originates from a person aged 18-65 years who received the Ad26.COV2.S COVID-19 vaccine or a placebo.

The CDR3 loop is CASSQARGGTDSSYEQYF. DNA of the CDR3: TGCGCCAGCAGCCAAGCCCGAGGCGGGACAGACAGCTCCTACGAGCAGTACTTC. The rearrangement uses TRBV4-3 and TRBJ2-7, with D maybe TRBD1 (7 bases). Trimming stripped 1 base from V and 0 bases from J, with 19 bases between. Looked up from germline, CDR1 is LGHNA and CDR2 is YSLEER. The CDR3 totals 18 residues.